This is a list of T cell receptor beta chains from one sample in a study of T-cell memory formation after mild COVID-19. MiXCR, applied by TCRdb to the 5' RACE reads, yields one record per CDR3 protein. This sample has around 430,000 distinct CDR3 sequences; 15% to 20% occur once, and the top ten carry roughly a fifth. The sample comprised PBMCs or a T cell subset sorted from them (not recorded which). The receptors shown here come from a man younger than 30 who had mild COVID-19 (a few samples of this study predate the infection). Cell type and time point are not known. CDR3s include the opening cysteine and the closing phenylalanine or tryptophan. D genes are given only for firm matches. Part of the rows lack a size; the others show once, few, many or a class for expanded clones.

v_gene,d_gene,abundance,j_gene,CDR3nt,CDR3aa
TRBV11-2,NA,few,TRBJ2-2,TGTGCCAGCAGCTTGAGGCAGAGGAACACCGGGGAGCTGTTTTTT,CASSLRQRNTGELFF
TRBV11-2,TRBD1,NA,TRBJ1-1,TGTGCCAGCAGCTTGGGCAAAACAGGGGCGAATGAAGCTTTCTTT,CASSLGKTGANEAFF
TRBV7-2,NA,NA,TRBJ1-4,TGTGCCAGCAGCTCAAGACAGAATGAAAAACTGTTTTTT,CASSSRQNEKLFF
TRBV6-5,NA,once,TRBJ2-3,TGTGCCAGCAGACCTTGGACCACAGATACGCAGTATTTT,CASRPWTTDTQYF
TRBV3-1,NA,few,TRBJ2-3,TGTGCCAGCAGCCAACAAATCGGGGCTGAAGATACGCAGTATTTT,CASSQQIGAEDTQYF
TRBV4-2,NA,many,TRBJ1-2,TGTGCCAGCAGCCAAGAAAGGATAGGTTTGGGTGGCTACACCTTC,CASSQERIGLGGYTF
TRBV2,NA,NA,TRBJ2-3,TGTGCCAGCAGTGAAGTTCTAGCGATAGCAGATACGCAGTATTTT,CASSEVLAIADTQYF
TRBV24-1,TRBD1,NA,TRBJ2-1,TGTGCCACCAGTGACCGCCGGACAGGATCCCCCTTACACAATGAGCAGTTCTTC,CATSDRRTGSPLHNEQFF
TRBV20-1,NA,few,TRBJ2-3,TGCAGTGCTACCTGGGGGTCAGATACGCAGTATTTT,CSATWGSDTQYF
TRBV20-1,NA,many,TRBJ2-2,TGCAGTGCTAGAGACCCAGGGGCGGGGGCCCACACCGGGGAGCTGTTTTTT,CSARDPGAGAHTGELFF
TRBV4-2,NA,NA,TRBJ1-3,TGTGCCAGCAGCCAAGCGACACTACACTCTGGAAACACCATATATTTT,CASSQATLHSGNTIYF
TRBV7-2,NA,NA,TRBJ1-5,TGTGCCAGCAGGCCTCAGGGGATGAATCAGCCCCAGCATTTT,CASRPQGMNQPQHF
TRBV7-8,TRBD2,few,TRBJ2-3,TGTGCCAGCAGCCCCGCCGGGGGGGCCCGTAGAAGGACAGATACGCAGTATTTT,CASSPAGGARRRTDTQYF
TRBV19,TRBD2,NA,TRBJ2-1,TGTGCCAGTAGTATTGGTAGCGGGTACAATGAGCAGTTCTTC,CASSIGSGYNEQFF
TRBV5-4,NA,NA,TRBJ2-5,TGTGCCAGCAGCTTGGCCGGAGGGGCAGGACAAGAGACCCAGTACTTC,CASSLAGGAGQETQYF
TRBV6-5,NA,NA,TRBJ1-1,TGTGCCAGCAGTTACTCGACCGGGGGCGGCGGCACTGAAGCTTTCTTT,CASSYSTGGGGTEAFF
TRBV10-3,NA,few,TRBJ2-5,TGTGCCATCAGTGAGTCGGGAGCGGTGACTGGGGCCCAAGAGACCCAGTACTTC,CAISESGAVTGAQETQYF
TRBV6-5,NA,NA,TRBJ2-3,TGTGCCAGCAACCAGGGCCCAGATACGCAGTATTTT,CASNQGPDTQYF
TRBV7-6,NA,few,TRBJ2-2,TGTGCCAGCAGCTTATCTAGGGTTTTAGCCACGGCCCAGAAAAACACCGGGGAGCTGTTTTTT,CASSLSRVLATAQKNTGELFF
TRBV5-1,TRBD2,many,TRBJ2-1,TGCGCCAGCAGCCAGACTAGCGGGGGGCCCTACAATGAGCAGTTCTTC,CASSQTSGGPYNEQFF
TRBV4-2,TRBD2,few,TRBJ2-7,TGTGCCAGCAGCCAACAAGACATTAGCGGGGGTCCCTACGAGCAGTACTTC,CASSQQDISGGPYEQYF
TRBV7-8,NA,NA,TRBJ1-5,TGTGCCAGCAGCGAAGGAGCGGGGGTCTTCAATCAGCCCCAGCATTTT,CASSEGAGVFNQPQHF
TRBV19,TRBD1,few,TRBJ1-1,TGTGCCAGTAGCTGGACAGGACAGAACACTGAAGCTTTCTTT,CASSWTGQNTEAFF
TRBV20-1,NA,NA,TRBJ2-5,TGCAGTGCCCAAGCGGGCCAAGAGACCCAGTACTTC,CSAQAGQETQYF
TRBV18,NA,NA,TRBJ1-1,TGTGCCAGCTCACCACCTAAGGGTGGGGACACTGAAGCTTTCTTT,CASSPPKGGDTEAFF
TRBV7-9,TRBD1,few,TRBJ1-1,TGTGCCAGCAGCGCCCGGACAGGGAGGAACACTGAAGCTTTCTTT,CASSARTGRNTEAFF
TRBV29-1,NA,few,TRBJ2-1,TGCAGCGTTGTGACACCGACCTACAATGAGCAGTTCTTC,CSVVTPTYNEQFF
TRBV11-1,NA,NA,TRBJ2-1,TGTGCCAGCAGCTCGACTATCGGCTCCTACAATGAGCAGTTCTTC,CASSSTIGSYNEQFF
TRBV29-1,TRBD1,few,TRBJ1-3,TGCAGCGTTTCCCAGGGGGGGAACACCATATATTTT,CSVSQGGNTIYF
TRBV5-1,TRBD2,NA,TRBJ2-1,TGCGCCAGCAGCTTCCCGGGGGGGCAGGGTGAGCAGTTCTTC,CASSFPGGQGEQFF
TRBV4-1,NA,NA,TRBJ2-2,NA,CASRGFGAGELFF
TRBV24-1,TRBD2,few,TRBJ2-5,TGTGCCACCAGTGACCCCATTCCCAGCGGGGCCCGGGAGACCCAGTACTTC,CATSDPIPSGARETQYF
TRBV5-1,TRBD2,many,TRBJ2-3,TGCGCCAGCAGACCTAGCGGGCTCACAGATACGCAGTATTTT,CASRPSGLTDTQYF
TRBV7-9,NA,NA,TRBJ2-1,TGTGCCAGCAGCCCCATGAACAATGAGCAGTTCTTC,CASSPMNNEQFF
TRBV27,NA,NA,TRBJ2-6,TGTGCCAGCAGTTTATCCAGGATCTCTGGGGCCAACGTCCTGACTTTC,CASSLSRISGANVLTF
TRBV7-9,TRBD1,few,TRBJ1-1,TGTGCCAGCAGGTGGACAGGGGGCGCGAACACTGAAGCTTTCTTT,CASRWTGGANTEAFF
TRBV15,NA,NA,TRBJ2-7,TGTGCCACCAGCGGTAGCTCCTACGAGCAGTACTTC,CATSGSSYEQYF
TRBV6-2/TRBV6-3,NA,NA,TRBJ2-1,TGTGCCAGCAGTTACACCGGCTACAATGAGCAGTTCTTC,CASSYTGYNEQFF
TRBV6-2/TRBV6-3,TRBD2,few,TRBJ2-3,TGTGCCAGCAGTTTCCAGCGGGGGCGCACAGATACGCAGTATTTT,CASSFQRGRTDTQYF
TRBV6-2/TRBV6-3,TRBD2,NA,TRBJ2-3,TGTGCCAGCAGAGAAGCGGGGAGCACAGATACGCAGTATTTT,CASREAGSTDTQYF
TRBV4-3,NA,few,TRBJ1-1,TGCGCCAGCAGCCAAGATTATTCCCGTGACACTGAAGCTTTCTTT,CASSQDYSRDTEAFF
TRBV20-1,NA,few,TRBJ1-1,TGCAGTCTTCCAAACCGGGACGGCAACACTGAAGCTTTCTTT,CSLPNRDGNTEAFF
TRBV9,NA,NA,TRBJ2-5,TGTGCCAGCAGCGGTACTAGTATGCAGACCCAGTACTTC,CASSGTSMQTQYF